The 5 T cell receptor beta chains presented below share a single source sample, sequenced in a study of regulatory T cells in long-lasting Graves disease. According to the study, TCR beta libraries were built with iRepertoire HTBI primers and CDR3-region Arm-PCR. TCRdb analysed the multiplex PCR reads with MiXCR anew, one entry per CDR3 protein. The sample consists of some 340,000 distinct CDR3 sequences, approximately 25% of them appearing once. As for time point: persistent/refractory GD, antithyroid drugs over 5 years with positive TRAb. Extracted RNA from PBMCs served as the source of the TCR library. Sequences were derived from peripheral blood mononuclear cells (PBMCs), sampled when the disease was refractory, from a patient treated with antithyroid drugs. These receptors came from a woman in her thirties or forties with Graves disease.

This chain links TRBV18 with TRBJ2-3; D not resolved. The CDR3 sequence is 13 residues long. Germline V CDR1 and CDR2: KGHSH, LQKENI. V was trimmed by 11 bases and J by 0 bases, leaving 12 bases between them. This CDR3 reads CASGTYSTDTQYF. CDR3 sequence (DNA): TGTGCCTCCGGCACCTATAGCACAGATACGCAGTATTTT.

The V call is TRBV20-1, the J call TRBJ2-7; tentative D call: TRBD2 (5 bases). This CDR3 is 16 amino acids long. Germline lookup yields CDR1 DFQATT and CDR2 SNEGSKA (reference sequence). Trimming took off 0 bases at V and 4 bases at J, with 19 bases between the two ends. The CDR3 sequence: CSARDPRHGVGYEQYF. For the CDR3, the DNA is TGCAGTGCTAGAGATCCTCGTCACGGGGTCGGTTACGAGCAGTACTTC.

This clonotype was seen repeatedly, ten times or more. The chain links TRBV28 to TRBJ2-7; TRBD2 aligns across 10 bases. Germline lookup yields CDR1 MDHEN and CDR2 SYDVKM. The CDR3 length is 15 residues. Trimming cost V 4 bases and J 2 bases; bases outside gene matches: 5. The CDR3 sequence is CASSSAGGSTYEQYF. In DNA form, the CDR3 reads TGTGCCAGCAGTTCAGCGGGAGGGTCAACCTACGAGCAGTACTTC.

The chain uses TRBV29-1 and TRBJ2-4; 11 bases match TRBD1. J lost 9 bases, V lost 7 bases, and 5 bases had no gene match. The CDR3 is 12 amino acids. From germline, CDR1 is SQVTM and CDR2 ANQGSEA. The CDR3 nucleotides are TGCAGCGGGACAGGGGGCAAGGGCATTCAGTACTTC. Amino acid sequence: CSGTGGKGIQYF.

The chain links TRBV7-2 to TRBJ2-2; perhaps TRBD1 as D (5 bases). The CDR3 loop spans 16 amino acids. In germline, CDR1 is SGHTA, CDR2 FQGNSA. Trimming took off 5 bases at V and 5 bases at J, with 18 bases between the two ends. Here the CDR3 DNA reads TGTGCCAGCAGCACTTCTGGGGCCGCCTTTACCGGGGAGCTGTTTTTT. Translating gives CASSTSGAAFTGELFF.